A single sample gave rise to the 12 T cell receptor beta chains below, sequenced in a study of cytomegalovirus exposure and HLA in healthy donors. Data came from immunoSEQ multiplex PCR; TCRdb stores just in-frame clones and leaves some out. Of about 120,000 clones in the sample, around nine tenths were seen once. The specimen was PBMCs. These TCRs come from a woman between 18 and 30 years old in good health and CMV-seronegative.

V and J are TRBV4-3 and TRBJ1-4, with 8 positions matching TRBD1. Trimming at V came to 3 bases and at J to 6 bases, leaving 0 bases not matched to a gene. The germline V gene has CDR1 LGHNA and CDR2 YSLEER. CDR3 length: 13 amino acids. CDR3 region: CASSQTGDEKLFF. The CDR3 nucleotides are TGCGCCAGCAGCCAGACAGGGGATGAAAAACTGTTTTTT.

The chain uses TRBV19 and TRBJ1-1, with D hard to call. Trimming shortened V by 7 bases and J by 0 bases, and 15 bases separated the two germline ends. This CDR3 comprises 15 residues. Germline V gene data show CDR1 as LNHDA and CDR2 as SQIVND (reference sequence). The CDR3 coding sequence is TGTGCCAGTAAGTCCGAGTGGCAGGTGAACACTGAAGCTTTCTTT. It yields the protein CASKSEWQVNTEAFF.

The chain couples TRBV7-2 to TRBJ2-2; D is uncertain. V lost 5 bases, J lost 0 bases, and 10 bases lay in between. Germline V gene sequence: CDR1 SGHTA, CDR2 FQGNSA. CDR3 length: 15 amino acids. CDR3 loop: CASSHKPANTGELFF. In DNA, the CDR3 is TGTGCCAGCAGCCACAAACCCGCGAACACCGGGGAGCTGTTTTTT.

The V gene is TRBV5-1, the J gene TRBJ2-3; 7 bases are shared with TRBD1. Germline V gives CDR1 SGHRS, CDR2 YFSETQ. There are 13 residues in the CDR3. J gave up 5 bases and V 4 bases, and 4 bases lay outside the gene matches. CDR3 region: CASSINRGDTQYF. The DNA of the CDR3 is TGCGCCAGCAGCATTAACAGGGGAGATACGCAGTATTTT.

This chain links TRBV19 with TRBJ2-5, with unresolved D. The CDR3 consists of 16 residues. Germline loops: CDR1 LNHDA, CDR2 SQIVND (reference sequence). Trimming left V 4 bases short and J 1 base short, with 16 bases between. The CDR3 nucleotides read TGTGCCAGTAGTACCGCCCAGACTGCCACCCAAGAGACCCAGTACTTC. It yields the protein CASSTAQTATQETQYF. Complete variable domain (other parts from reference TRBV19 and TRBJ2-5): DGGITQSPKYLFRKEGQNVTLSCEQNLNHDAMYWYRQDPGQGLRLIYYSQIVNDFQKGDIAEGYSVSREKKESFPLTVTSAQKNPTAFYLCASSTAQTATQETQYFGPGTRLLVL.

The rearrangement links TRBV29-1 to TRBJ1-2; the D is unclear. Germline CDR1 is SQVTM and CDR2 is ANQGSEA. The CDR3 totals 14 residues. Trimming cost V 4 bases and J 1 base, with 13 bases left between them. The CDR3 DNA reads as TGCAGCGTTGGGTCCTGGGCCCTTAACTATGGCTACACCTTC. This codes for CSVGSWALNYGYTF.

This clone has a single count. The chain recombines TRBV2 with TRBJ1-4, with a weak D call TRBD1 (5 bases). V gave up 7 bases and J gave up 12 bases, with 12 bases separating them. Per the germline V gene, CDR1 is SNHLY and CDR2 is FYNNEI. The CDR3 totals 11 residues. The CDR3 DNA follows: TGTGCCAGCACGCGGGGGGGGGAACTGTTTTTT. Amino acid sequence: CASTRGGELFF.

This CDR3 reads CASSLSGARRGTGELFF. The CDR3 nucleotides read TGTGCCAGCAGTTTATCGGGGGCCCGAAGGGGGACCGGGGAGCTGTTTTTT. The chain links TRBV27 to TRBJ2-2, with a possible D match to TRBD1 (6 bases). Germline assignment: CDR1 MNHEY and CDR2 SMNVEV (reference sequence). There are 17 residues in the CDR3. Trimming left V 0 bases short and J 5 bases short, with 16 bases between.

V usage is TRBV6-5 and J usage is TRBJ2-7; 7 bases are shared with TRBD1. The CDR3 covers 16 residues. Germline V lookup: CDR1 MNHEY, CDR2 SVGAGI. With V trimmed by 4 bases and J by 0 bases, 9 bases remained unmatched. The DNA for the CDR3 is TGTGCCAGCAGTTTCGCCGACAGGGATCCCTCCTACGAGCAGTACTTC. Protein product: CASSFADRDPSYEQYF.

The CDR3: CASSPTGGYNYGYTF. CDR3 DNA: TGTGCCAGCAGCCCAACAGGGGGATATAACTATGGCTACACCTTC. The chain has TRBV5-4 and TRBJ1-2, with 8 bases fitting TRBD1. This CDR3 is 15 amino acids long. J was trimmed by 1 base and V by 4 bases; bases with no gene match: 6. CDR1 and CDR2 (germline): SGHNT, YYREEE (reference sequence).

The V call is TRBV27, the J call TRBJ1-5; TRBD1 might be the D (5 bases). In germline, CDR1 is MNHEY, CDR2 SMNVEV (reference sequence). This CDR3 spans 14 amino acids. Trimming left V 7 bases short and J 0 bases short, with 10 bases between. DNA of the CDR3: TGTGCCAGCATGGACACATATAGCAATCAGCCCCAGCATTTT. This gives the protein CASMDTYSNQPQHF.

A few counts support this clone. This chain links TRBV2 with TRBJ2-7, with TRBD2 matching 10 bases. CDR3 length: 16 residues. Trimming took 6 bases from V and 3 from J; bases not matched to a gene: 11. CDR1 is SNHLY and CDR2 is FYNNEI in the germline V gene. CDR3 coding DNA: TGTGCCAGCAGGGGGGGCGGTAGGACTAGCGGCTACGAGCAGTACTTC. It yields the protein CASRGGGRTSGYEQYF.